Listed below are T cell receptor beta chains from one sample, sequenced in a study of OX40 agonist ivuxolimab in advanced cancers. The method was immunoSEQ multiplex PCR; TCRdb's version includes in-frame clones alone and lacks a portion of them. The sample shows about 78,000 clones, around 82% of them seen only once. The input for sequencing was CD4+ or CD8+ T cells sorted from blood, taken in a trial of the OX40 agonist ivuxolimab. The receptors come from an adult with an advanced solid tumor such as melanoma, head and neck, liver or kidney cancer. CDR3s include the opening cysteine and the closing phenylalanine or tryptophan.

J | length | V | CDR3
TRBJ1-5 | 14 | TRBV7-2 | CASSLSPSNQPQHF
TRBJ2-2 | 16 | TRBV18 | CASSQLGDSNTGELFF
TRBJ2-7 | 14 | TRBV15 | CATSREGLGYEQYF
TRBJ2-2 | 16 | TRBV5-1 | CASSKGQGLGTGELFF
TRBJ1-1 | 12 | TRBV7-2 | CASSLRDRGTVF
TRBJ2-7 | 14 | TRBV9 | CASSSGTGVGEQYF
TRBJ1-1 | 12 | TRBV19 | CAAWAGNTEAFF
TRBJ2-1 | 17 | TRBV4-1 | CASSQDERRPGGNEQFF
TRBJ2-7 | 12 | TRBV7-9 | CASTVRGAEQYF
TRBJ2-7 | 13 | TRBV27 | CASTPGAGYEQYF
TRBJ2-5 | 13 | TRBV30 | CAWRRQTVETQYF
TRBJ2-7 | 15 | TRBV5-6 | CASSLPGQGIGQQYF
TRBJ1-2 | 15 | TRBV7-2 | CASSPNRAANYGYTF
TRBJ2-5 | 13 | TRBV29-1 | CSERTSGTGTQYF